The present T cell receptor beta chain was sequenced within a study of high-grade serous ovarian cancer treatment subgroups. Tumor tissue was taken before any definitive surgery or chemotherapy was given. Trimming cost V 7 bases and J 0 bases, with 13 bases left between them. The CDR3 spans 15 residues. Germline loops: CDR1 MNHNS, CDR2 SASEGT. Some clones are missing from TCRdb's copy, which holds only in-frame ones; the method was immunoSEQ multiplex PCR. The repertoire has over 15,000 clones, under 85% of them found once; the top ten carry approximately 4.5%. The sample taken for sequencing was tumor tissue. V gene TRBV6-1 combines with J gene TRBJ1-5, with D hard to call. The sequence derives from a human donor with high-grade serous ovarian cancer. CDR3 sequence (DNA): TGTGCCAGCAAGTTCTGGGCCAATAGCAATCAGCCCCAGCATTTT. Protein sequence: CASKFWANSNQPQHF.